These T cell receptor beta chains were read from a single sample in a study of T cell responses to AZD1222 COVID-19 vaccine. TCRdb keeps only in-frame clones here, not all; method: immunoSEQ multiplex PCR. The data show more than 85,000 clones, with 89% seen just once and 44% held by the top ten. Sequences were derived from peripheral blood, sampled 28 days after the second AZD1222 dose. These receptors all stem from an adult who received the AZD1222 COVID-19 vaccine. Both conserved end residues are part of each CDR3. The order of the fields is CDR3 protein, V gene, J gene.

CDR3 protein: CASSGGQGWTEAFF
V gene: TRBV5-4
J gene: TRBJ1-1

CDR3 protein: CASGPPARVGVYNEQFF
V gene: TRBV12-5
J gene: TRBJ2-1

CDR3 protein: CASSLFFPDNEQFF
V gene: TRBV28
J gene: TRBJ2-1

CDR3 protein: CASSLSPRAYEQYF
V gene: TRBV27
J gene: TRBJ2-7

CDR3 protein: CASSSRTRGRFYGYTF
V gene: TRBV28
J gene: TRBJ1-2

CDR3 protein: CASSPGLAGGRVADTQYF
V gene: TRBV5-1
J gene: TRBJ2-3

CDR3 protein: CASSITAGEYNEQFF
V gene: TRBV6-5
J gene: TRBJ2-1

CDR3 protein: CASTGGRGGVSYNEQFF
V gene: TRBV19
J gene: TRBJ2-1

CDR3 protein: CATWDRGNTIYF
V gene: TRBV19
J gene: TRBJ1-3

CDR3 protein: CASNPLGGDYGYTF
V gene: TRBV5-1
J gene: TRBJ1-2

CDR3 protein: CASSRGGSSYNSPLHF
V gene: TRBV4-2
J gene: TRBJ1-6

CDR3 protein: CASSYPQGDEQYF
V gene: TRBV6-2/TRBV6-3
J gene: TRBJ2-7

CDR3 protein: CASSFIQGNYNSPLHF
V gene: TRBV7-9
J gene: TRBJ1-6

CDR3 protein: CASKSGAWEQYF
V gene: TRBV2
J gene: TRBJ2-7

CDR3 protein: CASSYDTRPGNEQYF
V gene: TRBV6-2/TRBV6-3
J gene: TRBJ2-7

CDR3 protein: CASSPRQTYEQYF
V gene: TRBV18
J gene: TRBJ2-7

CDR3 protein: CASRRGPDTEAFF
V gene: TRBV7-9
J gene: TRBJ1-1

CDR3 protein: CASIRANNEQFF
V gene: TRBV7-9
J gene: TRBJ2-1

CDR3 protein: CASSFTSGSGANVLTF
V gene: TRBV6-6
J gene: TRBJ2-6

CDR3 protein: CASRALQGNTEAFF
V gene: TRBV6-6
J gene: TRBJ1-1

CDR3 protein: CASSATGLSSYEQYF
V gene: TRBV28
J gene: TRBJ2-7

CDR3 protein: CASSETTYYNEQFF
V gene: TRBV19
J gene: TRBJ2-1

CDR3 protein: CASSVTGGPGTEAFF
V gene: TRBV7-3
J gene: TRBJ1-1

CDR3 protein: CASSFRGFDQPQHF
V gene: TRBV28
J gene: TRBJ1-5

CDR3 protein: CASSRTGQNTEAFF
V gene: TRBV18
J gene: TRBJ1-1

CDR3 protein: CASSPDTSYEQYF
V gene: TRBV9
J gene: TRBJ2-7

CDR3 protein: CASSVVQTSTDTQYF
V gene: TRBV9
J gene: TRBJ2-3

CDR3 protein: CASSPPGPGGTEAFF
V gene: TRBV18
J gene: TRBJ1-1

CDR3 protein: CASSPNSGYGTDTQYF
V gene: TRBV18
J gene: TRBJ2-3

CDR3 protein: CASSTGGSGANVLTF
V gene: TRBV28
J gene: TRBJ2-6

CDR3 protein: CASSLAGQGRGTQYF
V gene: TRBV28
J gene: TRBJ2-5

CDR3 protein: CASSSNMNTEAFF
V gene: TRBV13
J gene: TRBJ1-1

CDR3 protein: CASSIGGSAYEQYF
V gene: TRBV19
J gene: TRBJ2-7

CDR3 protein: CATSRVWTDNEKLFF
V gene: TRBV15
J gene: TRBJ1-4

CDR3 protein: CASKTGVGNTIYF
V gene: TRBV25-1
J gene: TRBJ1-3

CDR3 protein: CASSNDRGGGFGNTIYF
V gene: TRBV28
J gene: TRBJ1-3

CDR3 protein: CAGPSGSWDRDNEQFF
V gene: TRBV5-3
J gene: TRBJ2-1

CDR3 protein: CASNRGQTQYF
V gene: TRBV28
J gene: TRBJ2-5

CDR3 protein: CASSLGGAGRGYTF
V gene: TRBV5-4
J gene: TRBJ1-2

CDR3 protein: CASSQGVLDSYEQYF
V gene: TRBV4-1
J gene: TRBJ2-7

CDR3 protein: CASSLRTGVVGDTGELFF
V gene: TRBV7-7
J gene: TRBJ2-2

CDR3 protein: CAWTNLGTGAGNTIYF
V gene: TRBV30
J gene: TRBJ1-3

CDR3 protein: CSASTGTSSGPGGNQPQHF
V gene: TRBV20-1
J gene: TRBJ1-5

CDR3 protein: CASSQNNEQFF
V gene: TRBV6-2/TRBV6-3
J gene: TRBJ2-1

CDR3 protein: CAISEGGGAETYGYTF
V gene: TRBV10-3
J gene: TRBJ1-2

CDR3 protein: CASSPPGLAGGNNEQFF
V gene: TRBV18
J gene: TRBJ2-1

CDR3 protein: CASSLRVSGNTIYF
V gene: TRBV11-2
J gene: TRBJ1-3

CDR3 protein: CASSLGAGGGETQYF
V gene: TRBV11-2
J gene: TRBJ2-5

CDR3 protein: CASSFPGGADYGYTF
V gene: TRBV11-1
J gene: TRBJ1-2